Sequencing of this T cell receptor (beta chain) was carried out in a study of draining lymph node invasion in breast cancer (dated by TCRdb to about 2020). The study in broad terms: Metastasis in lymph nodes was diagnosed using histology and cytokeratin immunohistochemistry and was confirmed with EpCAM/CD45 flow cytometry. Each patient contributed matched non-invaded and tumor-invaded tumor-draining lymph nodes plus the primary tumor, profiled for both Treg and Tconv subsets. The separate targeted TCR sequencing included lymph nodes from five patients, and primary tumors were also sequenced for three of those five patients. Across breast cancer tissues, a separate targeted assay used bulk TCR-beta CDR3 sequencing to compare sorted memory regulatory T cells with memory conventional CD4 T cells. Broader findings and caveats from the paper: Data could not resolve whether Treg conversion occurred in a given organ or whether converted Tregs recirculated between nodes and tumor. Roughly 12-22% of Treg TCRs were shared with Tconvs per tissue, interpreted as suggesting peripheral Treg induction. Some of the top 100 tumor clones were detected in invaded and non-invaded nodes, suggesting recirculation between tumor and draining nodes. Tracking of the top-100 tumor clones could be carried out in just a couple of patients. Shared TCRs between Treg and Tconv subsets were considered suggestive but not proof of common clonal origin. In the targeted TCR-seq data, Tregs appeared more clonally expanded than Tconvs in all tissues, and both subsets were less diverse in tumor than lymph nodes.

A word on this clonotype: Its antigen specificity is not known. Base qualities are missing; no much larger clone stands one base away.

For memory regulatory T cells, the sort was based on CD4+ CD45RA- CD25high cells. Whether a tumor-draining lymph node counted as invaded or non-invaded depended on the presence or absence of metastatic tumor cells. Before staining and sorting, a Miltenyi Pan T Cell isolation kit was used to pre-enrich the T cells. Immunohistochemistry for estrogen receptor, progesterone receptor, HER2 and Ki-67 was used to characterize the primary tumors. Within a few hours after surgery, the fresh surgical tissue was processed by cutting it into small fragments. Tissue fragments were enzymatically digested with Liberase TL plus DNase for under 25 minutes and were then filtered through a 40-micrometer strainer. After DAPI live/dead staining, cells were sorted on a BD FACS Aria II at about 96-99% purity. Sorted cells were lysed in TCL buffer and RNA was purified with a Norgen Single Cell RNA purification kit including DNase treatment.

Preparation of the library involved bulk RNA-seq. The instrument given in TCRdb is Illumina HiSeq 2500. The published analysis was carried out like this. CDR3 sequences in the separate targeted TCR-seq dataset were extracted from raw reads and quantified using MiXCR version 2.1.5 with default parameters. Each TCR-beta clone in the separate targeted TCR-seq dataset was defined by the V gene, J gene and CDR3 sequence taken together. In the separate targeted TCR-seq dataset, clones with fewer than three counts were first removed, after which only the 90% most strongly expressed clones per sample were kept. The separate targeted TCR-seq dataset calculated Treg-Tconv overlap for each tissue as the number of shared clones divided by the total number of Treg clones, multiplied by 100. Using fastp trimming at Q25 and MiXCR clonotype assembly, TCRdb reanalyzed the public sequencing data and kept in-frame beta chains. When rows share a CDR3 protein, they turn into one entry using the most common DNA and genes. The authors' filters were not applied to this entry. The sample records about 2,500 distinct CDR3 sequences, about 70% of which are singletons. 7.8% of the sample goes to the ten largest clones.

The junction carries 11 bases between V and J, which are trimmed by 5 bases and 3 bases respectively. CDR1 and CDR2 are read off the germline V gene as SGHTA and FQGNSA. Measured from the cysteine to the phenylalanine, the CDR3 is 13 residues long. The CDR3 DNA has 39 bases and is translated from base 1. Sequenced input: sorted memory Tregs from a lymph node. Interpreted using the paper, the cell subset or site label stands for: CD45RA-negative sorted CD4+ T cells (memory Tconv or effector/memory Treg). The chain was built from TRBV7-2 and TRBJ2-7; the D gene cannot be named for sure. The receptor's source is a female donor with luminal breast cancer. The nucleotide sequence is TGTGCCAGCAGCCCAAGAGAAGGCTACGAGCAGTACTTC. Its amino acids are CASSPREGYEQYF.